The 26 T cell receptor beta chains given below trace back to one sample, sequenced in a study of OX40 agonist ivuxolimab in advanced cancers. Method: immunoSEQ multiplex PCR; TCRdb's copy keeps in-frame clones and lacks some. This table has some 62,000 clones, about 90% appearing once. This specimen was CD4+ or CD8+ T cells sorted from blood, taken in a trial of the OX40 agonist ivuxolimab. Receptors originate from an adult with an advanced solid tumor such as melanoma, head and neck, liver or kidney cancer.

The chain is built from TRBV6-6 and TRBJ2-7; 12 nucleotides agree with TRBD2. The germline CDR1 and CDR2 sequences are MNHNY and SVGAGI (reference sequence). This CDR3 comprises 15 residues. V lost 2 bases to trimming and J lost 4 bases; unmatched junction nucleotides: 3. CDR3 sequence (DNA): TGTGCCAGCAGTTACCTAGCGGGAGGGGGTTACGAGCAGTACTTC. Translation: CASSYLAGGGYEQYF.

The chain links TRBV19 to TRBJ1-6, with D maybe TRBD1 (6 bases). Trimming cost V 6 bases and J 7 bases, with 10 bases left between them. The germline CDR1 and CDR2 sequences are LNHDA and SQIVND (reference sequence). The CDR3 sequence is 13 residues long. CDR3 in amino acids: CASRQGLNSPLHF. CDR3 nucleotide sequence: TGTGCCAGTAGACAGGGCTTGAATTCACCCCTCCACTTT.

This chain joins TRBV18 and TRBJ2-5, with D hard to call. The germline CDR1 and CDR2 sequences are KGHSH and LQKENI. V shed 5 bases and J shed 3 bases, with 4 bases lying between them. The CDR3 length is 11 residues. The CDR3 protein is CASSEKETQYF. CDR3 nucleotide sequence: TGTGCCAGCTCAGAGAAAGAGACCCAGTACTTC.

V and J are TRBV11-2 and TRBJ1-2, with a tentative D call TRBD1 (5 bases). Looked up from germline, CDR1 is SGHAT and CDR2 is FQNNGV. V was cut by 5 bases and J by 5 bases, with 21 bases left in between. This CDR3 is built from 16 residues. The CDR3: CASSTQRPGLEYGYTF. The CDR3 nucleotides read TGTGCCAGCAGCACACAACGGCCAGGGTTAGAGTATGGCTACACCTTC. The full variable domain, completed using reference TRBV11-2 and TRBJ1-2, is EAGVAQSPRYKIIEKRQSVAFWCNPISGHATLYWYQQILGQGPKLLIQFQNNGVVDDSQLPKDRFSAERLKGVDSTLKIQPAKLEDSAVYLCASSTQRPGLEYGYTFGSGTRLTVV.

A remark on this clone: One end of the junction fails to match germline, which may point to a read error. The chain combines TRBV19 with TRBJ2-7; D gene uncertain. Germline V gives CDR1 LNHDA, CDR2 SQIVND (reference sequence). This CDR3 contains 8 residues. CDR3 residues: CASSDTRF. The DNA of the CDR3 is TGTGCCAGTAGTGACACTCGCTTC.

The chain couples TRBV28 to TRBJ1-1, with D possibly being TRBD1 (6 bases). Germline CDR1 is MDHEN and CDR2 is SYDVKM. V lost 2 bases and J lost 5, with 12 bases in between. The CDR3 totals 14 residues. CDR3 residues: CASSLGGQGTEAFF. Here the CDR3 DNA reads TGTGCCAGCAGTTTAGGGGGGCAGGGTACTGAAGCTTTCTTT.

Concerning this clone itself: At one boundary the junction diverges from the germline segment, which might be a read error. V usage is TRBV10-2 and J usage is TRBJ2-3; 8 nucleotides match TRBD2. This CDR3 is built from 13 residues. Germline values: CDR1 WSHSY, CDR2 SAAADI. The CDR3 sequence: CASSLMISGSGDF. The CDR3 coding sequence is TGCGCCAGCAGCCTCATGATCAGCGGGAGTGGGGATTTT.

This CDR3 is CASSLQNTEAFF. CDR3 DNA: TGTGCCAGCAGTCTCCAAAACACTGAAGCTTTCTTT. This chain links TRBV5-6 with TRBJ1-1; unclear D gene. V lost 5 bases, J lost 2 bases, and 7 bases lay in between. CDR1 SGHDT and CDR2 YYEEEE come from the germline V gene. The CDR3 runs to 12 residues.

This clone was observed once. The chain links TRBV15 to TRBJ2-5, with 10 bases that match TRBD1. This CDR3 contains 16 residues. The junction had 7 bases not matched to a gene; V was cut back by 1 base and J by 5 bases. Germline loops: CDR1 LNHNV, CDR2 YYDKDF (reference sequence). CDR3: CATSRVDRGPSETQYF. The CDR3 DNA reads TGTGCCACCAGCAGAGTTGACAGGGGGCCTTCGGAGACCCAGTACTTC.

This chain links TRBV18 with TRBJ1-4; 7 bases match TRBD1. Germline assignment: CDR1 KGHSH and CDR2 LQKENI. This CDR3 is built from 16 residues. V shed 0 bases and J 0 bases; nucleotides not matched to a gene: 1. This chain's CDR3 is CASSPPGTATNEKLFF. CDR3 DNA sequence: TGTGCCAGCTCACCACCGGGGACAGCAACTAATGAAAAACTGTTTTTT.

This chain connects TRBV2 to TRBJ2-2, with 7 nucleotides matching TRBD2. The CDR3 has 15 residues. V lost 2 bases, J lost 3 bases, and 3 bases stayed unmatched. The V gene's germline CDR1 is SNHLY and CDR2 FYNNEI. The CDR3 nucleotides are TGTGCCAGCAGTGAATGGCTAGCGGACACCGGGGAGCTGTTTTTT. Protein product: CASSEWLADTGELFF. Full variable domain (rest looked up from reference TRBV2 and TRBJ2-2): EPEVTQTPSHQVTQMGQEVILRCVPISNHLYFYWYRQILGQKVEFLVSFYNNEISEKSEIFDDQFSVERPDGSNFTLKIRSTKLEDSAMYFCASSEWLADTGELFFGEGSRLTVL.

The chain joins TRBV5-1 to TRBJ2-5; the match to TRBD1 covers 7 bases. V gave up 4 bases and J gave up 1 base; unmatched junction bases: 7. The CDR3 contains 15 residues. Per germline, CDR1 SGHRS and CDR2 YFSETQ. The CDR3 spells CASSKMTGPQETQYF. The CDR3 coding sequence is TGCGCCAGCAGCAAGATGACAGGGCCCCAAGAGACCCAGTACTTC.

This chain connects TRBV30 to TRBJ2-3; 8 bases fit TRBD2. This CDR3 spans 14 amino acids. Germline CDR1 GTSNPN, CDR2 SVGIG (reference sequence). Losses at the gene ends were 7 bases for V and 0 bases for J; bases not matched to a gene: 6. CDR3 DNA sequence: TGTGCCTCCCGGGAGGGCCGTAGCACAGATACGCAGTATTTT. Translated: CASREGRSTDTQYF.

The chain links TRBV7-8 to TRBJ1-5; 8 positions match TRBD1. With 1 base clipped from V and 7 bases from J, the junction kept 6 bases outside the gene matches. This CDR3 region has 15 residues. Germline V CDR1 and CDR2: SGHVS, FQNEAQ. The CDR3 DNA sequence: TGTGCCAGCAGCTTAGGAGACAGGGGTCTACAGCCCCAGCATTTT. This translates into CASSLGDRGLQPQHF.

The V gene is TRBV30, the J gene TRBJ1-1; unclear D gene. Trimming left V 7 bases short and J 7 bases short, with 13 bases between. The CDR3 length is 11 residues. Looked up from germline, CDR1 is GTSNPN and CDR2 is SVGIG (reference sequence). CDR3 sequence reads: CALSGLFEAFF. CDR3 coding DNA: TGTGCCTTATCAGGCCTGTTTGAAGCTTTCTTT.

The chain recombines TRBV10-3 with TRBJ2-5, with D possibly matching TRBD1 (5 bases). This CDR3 is 14 amino acids long. Trimming removed 9 bases from V and 2 bases from J, with 16 bases in between. CDR1 and CDR2 from the germline V gene are ENHRY and SYGVKD. The CDR3 region is CAIRGQGRQETQYF. The CDR3 DNA reads TGTGCCATTAGAGGTCAGGGAAGGCAAGAGACCCAGTACTTC.

This clone was seen only once. The rearrangement joins TRBV28 to TRBJ1-4, with 9 positions matching TRBD1. The length of the CDR3 is 15 residues. V gave up 3 bases and J gave up 4 bases; unmatched junction bases: 3. Germline loops: CDR1 MDHEN, CDR2 SYDVKM. The CDR3 spells CASSFPGQGNEKLFF. In DNA form, the CDR3 reads TGTGCCAGCAGTTTCCCGGGACAGGGTAATGAAAAACTGTTTTTT.

The chain employs TRBV19 and TRBJ2-1; 12 bases map to TRBD2. The CDR3 length is 14 residues. Germline CDR1 LNHDA, CDR2 SQIVND (reference sequence). The junction had 5 bases not matched to a gene; V was cut back by 7 bases and J by 7 bases. The DNA of the CDR3 is TGTGCCAGTATCGGACTAGCGGGAAAGAATGAGCAGTTCTTC. As protein: CASIGLAGKNEQFF.

The V call is TRBV30, the J call TRBJ2-3; D might be TRBD2 (7 bases). The CDR3 runs to 13 residues. The germline V gene encodes CDR1 GTSNPN and CDR2 SVGIG (reference sequence). DNA for the CDR3: TGTGCTAGAGGGGGGGGTAGCACAGATACGCAGTATTTT. Protein sequence: CARGGGSTDTQYF.

Details on this clone: The sample contains more than one DNA sequence encoding this CDR3. The rearrangement uses TRBV7-2 and TRBJ2-7; 8 bases map to TRBD2. Per germline, CDR1 SGHTA and CDR2 FQGNSA. This CDR3 spans 14 amino acids. With V trimmed by 2 bases and J by 0 bases, 0 bases remained unmatched. CDR3 region: CASSLTSGSYEQYF. The CDR3 DNA reads TGTGCCAGCAGCTTAACTAGCGGCTCCTACGAGCAGTACTTC.

CDR3 loop: CASSNRLVFNEQFF. DNA for the CDR3: TGTGCCAGCAGCAACCGACTAGTTTTCAATGAGCAGTTCTTC. The chain has TRBV7-8 and TRBJ2-1; a possible D gene is TRBD2 (6 bases). Germline V lookup: CDR1 SGHVS, CDR2 FQNEAQ. CDR3 length: 14 residues. Trimming removed 5 bases at V and 6 bases at J, with 14 bases between.

The gene calls are TRBV19 and TRBJ2-2, with a tentative D call TRBD2 (6 bases). Germline CDR1 and CDR2: LNHDA and SQIVND (reference sequence). V shed 3 bases and J shed 6 bases, with 17 bases lying between them. This CDR3 comprises 16 residues. The CDR3 DNA is TGTGCCAGTAGTATGGGAGGTCTCGAGAGACCCGGGGAGCTGTTTTTT. Protein sequence: CASSMGGLERPGELFF. Filled out from reference TRBV19 and TRBJ2-2, the complete variable domain reads DGGITQSPKYLFRKEGQNVTLSCEQNLNHDAMYWYRQDPGQGLRLIYYSQIVNDFQKGDIAEGYSVSREKKESFPLTVTSAQKNPTAFYLCASSMGGLERPGELFFGEGSRLTVL.

The chain combines TRBV28 with TRBJ1-5; D call uncertain. The CDR3 loop spans 13 amino acids. V lost 5 bases to trimming and J lost 5 bases, with 10 bases between them. Germline V lookup: CDR1 MDHEN, CDR2 SYDVKM. In DNA form, the CDR3 reads TGTGCCAGCAGTCCCCGCGGACATCAGCCCCAGCATTTT. Translating it yields CASSPRGHQPQHF.

The chain employs TRBV19 and TRBJ1-2; D is unclear. The CDR3 is 13 residues long. The V gene lost 4 bases and the J gene lost 0 bases, with 6 bases spanning the gap. The germline CDR1 and CDR2 sequences are LNHDA and SQIVND (reference sequence). CDR3 in DNA: TGTGCCAGTAGTACCTCAGCTAACTATGGCTACACCTTC. Residues: CASSTSANYGYTF.

This chain connects TRBV30 to TRBJ2-5; 8 nucleotides align to TRBD1. Germline V gives CDR1 GTSNPN, CDR2 SVGIG (reference sequence). J was trimmed by 0 bases and V by 5 bases; bases with no gene match: 11. The CDR3 has 16 residues. This CDR3 reads CAWSGTGRAYQETQYF. In DNA, the CDR3 is TGTGCCTGGTCCGGGACAGGCCGTGCGTACCAAGAGACCCAGTACTTC.

V is TRBV29-1 and J is TRBJ2-7, with TRBD2 identical over 11 bases. Per germline, CDR1 SQVTM and CDR2 ANQGSEA. Unmatched junction bases numbered 5, after V lost 6 bases and J lost 1 base. CDR3 size: 14 residues. CDR3 protein: CSVWTSGSSYEQYF. CDR3 bases: TGCAGCGTCTGGACTAGCGGGTCTTCCTACGAGCAGTACTTC.